Presented here are 2 T cell receptor beta chains from one specimen sequenced in a study of T cell responses to AZD1222 COVID-19 vaccine. Method: immunoSEQ multiplex PCR; TCRdb's copy keeps in-frame clones and lacks some. In the table there are approximately 150,000 clones, roughly 92% of which are singletons. The input for sequencing was peripheral blood, taken on day 0 of AZD1222 vaccination. These receptors were taken from an adult in good health.

The chain employs TRBV28 and TRBJ2-1, with a tentative D call TRBD2 (6 bases). This CDR3 region has 17 residues. In germline, CDR1 is MDHEN, CDR2 SYDVKM. V dropped 5 bases and J dropped 4 bases, with 21 bases sitting between them. Written as DNA, the CDR3 is TGTGCCAGCAGTCCCCTAAGTTTCAGCGGGCAATACAATGAGCAGTTCTTC. Residues: CASSPLSFSGQYNEQFF.

This chain joins TRBV5-1 and TRBJ2-2; 9 nucleotides align to TRBD2. This CDR3 has 14 residues. The V and J ends lost 5 bases and 7 bases, in that order; junction bases with no gene match: 6. Germline V gene sequence: CDR1 SGHRS, CDR2 YFSETQ. CDR3 region: CASRTGTSSGELFF. The CDR3 bases are TGCGCCAGCAGGACCGGGACTAGCAGCGGGGAGCTGTTTTTT.